The T cell receptor beta chain described here comes from a study of sequential checkpoint blockade in melanoma. About the research overall: Patients were randomized 1:1 to nivolumab-then-ipilimumab or ipilimumab-then-nivolumab first-line. Some 22 patients had tumor biopsies before treatment and at week 13. Findings and limits, study-wide: PD-L1 staining and CD8+ counts, not mutational load, tracked tumor T-cell clonality. Pretreatment TIL clonality tracked with response in the nivolumab-first arm.

Sequencing used immunoSEQ multiplex PCR; TCRdb keeps in-frame clones, though not all of them. The repertoire holds more than 5,500 clones, with 20% to 25% as singletons. Comments on this clone: Its antigen remains unidentified.

This CDR3 has 16 amino acids. CDR1 is LNHDA and CDR2 is SQIVND in the germline V gene (reference sequence). The V gene end was trimmed by 7 bases and the J gene end by 3 bases; junction bases not matched to a gene: 12. Documented treatment: randomized to nivolumab then ipilimumab (arm A) or the reverse (arm B). The sequence was collected from a human donor with melanoma. This sample comprised tumor tissue (inferred from file names), obtained from a patient given nivolumab and ipilimumab in sequence. V and J are TRBV19 and TRBJ1-2, with 9 bases aligning to TRBD1. CDR3 sequence (DNA): TGTGCCAGTAACGGGAAAACGGGACAGGGAGACTATGGCTACACCTTC. Protein: CASNGKTGQGDYGYTF.